The 16 T cell receptor beta chains below were found in one sample sequenced in a study of identical twins. TCRdb re-called the 5' RACE reads with MiXCR, one entry per CDR3 protein. The sample holds roughly 720,000 distinct CDR3 sequences, roughly 18% seen once. The data were also submitted as part of a second study, on T cells expressing NK-cell markers.

Sequenced material: PBMCs. All receptors derive from a woman aged 18-30 years in good health.

The chain has TRBV3-1 and TRBJ2-1, with D tentatively TRBD1 (5 bases). Germline assignment: CDR1 LGHDT and CDR2 YNNKEL (reference sequence). This CDR3 contains 14 residues. Trimming removed 1 base from V and 8 bases from J, with 12 bases in between. The CDR3 DNA sequence: TGTGCCAGCAGCCAAGTTGCAGGGCCGCATGAGCAGTTCTTC. It codes for CASSQVAGPHEQFF.

The table lists this clonotype with a count of one. This chain uses TRBV6-2 or TRBV6-3 with TRBJ2-1, with no clear D. CDR1 and CDR2 from the germline V gene are MNHEY and SVGEGT. CDR3 length: 15 residues. V was trimmed by 0 bases and J by 0 bases, leaving 6 bases between them. As DNA, the CDR3 is TGTGCCAGCAGTTACTCCGACCCCTCCTACAATGAGCAGTTCTTC. It is translated as CASSYSDPSYNEQFF.

This chain joins TRBV6-5 and TRBJ2-7, with TRBD2 as a possible D gene (6 bases). The V end was cut by 2 bases, the J end by 4 bases, with 12 bases between. Germline V gene lookup returns CDR1 MNHEY and CDR2 SVGAGI. The CDR3 is made up of 14 amino acids. CDR3 region: CASSYAGAGYEQYF. The DNA for the CDR3 is TGTGCCAGCAGTTACGCCGGGGCGGGATACGAGCAGTACTTC.

The chain joins TRBV7-9 to TRBJ1-2; D is undetermined. CDR1 is SEHNR, CDR2 FQNEAQ, per germline (reference sequence). This CDR3 is built from 15 residues. V was shortened by 1 base and J by 0 bases, with 9 bases between the two germline ends. DNA of the CDR3: TGTGCCAGCAGCTTAGAAGGAATTCCTAACTATGGCTACACCTTC. Translation gives CASSLEGIPNYGYTF.

This clonotype has a handful of counts. This sequence joins TRBV29-1 and TRBJ2-3; D unclear. Per germline, CDR1 SQVTM and CDR2 ANQGSEA. CDR3 length: 11 residues. V was cut by 5 bases and J by 6 bases, with 9 bases left in between. The CDR3 is CSVLVSDTQYF. The CDR3 nucleotides are TGCAGCGTTCTTGTGTCCGATACGCAGTATTTT.

The V and J genes are TRBV18 and TRBJ2-4; D call uncertain. Trimming took 5 bases from V and 0 from J, leaving 11 bases between them. Germline V gene sequence: CDR1 KGHSH, CDR2 LQKENI. The CDR3 covers 15 residues. CDR3: CASSASRSAKNIQYF. The CDR3 nucleotides read TGTGCCAGCTCAGCCAGCCGGTCAGCCAAAAACATTCAGTACTTC.

This chain links TRBV28 with TRBJ1-1; tentatively, D is TRBD1 (5 bases). The V and J ends lost 5 bases and 10 bases respectively, with 14 bases between them. The CDR3 covers 12 residues. In germline, CDR1 is MDHEN, CDR2 SYDVKM. CDR3 amino acids: CASSLSVGAAFF. The CDR3 DNA reads TGTGCCAGCAGTCTCTCCGTAGGGGCAGCTTTCTTT.

The chain recombines TRBV5-1 with TRBJ2-3; the D gene is possibly TRBD2 (6 bases). The germline gives CDR1 SGHRS, CDR2 YFSETQ. V was pared by 4 bases and J by 2 bases, with 14 bases between. This CDR3 contains 15 residues. CDR3: CASSMSGSSTDTQYF. The DNA of the CDR3 is TGCGCCAGCAGCATGAGCGGGTCCTCCACAGATACGCAGTATTTT.

The chain is built from TRBV10-3 and TRBJ2-1; a possible D gene is TRBD2 (7 bases). V was clipped by 7 bases and J by 8 bases, with 15 bases between them. Germline V CDR1 and CDR2: ENHRY, SYGVKD. The CDR3 is 13 amino acids. The CDR3 DNA follows: TGTGCCATCAAGGCCGGGGGGCGCGATGAGCAGTTCTTC. It specifies CAIKAGGRDEQFF.

The V gene is TRBV20-1, the J gene TRBJ2-1, with 11 nucleotides matching TRBD2. V was clipped by 0 bases and J by 8 bases; unmatched bases: 3. Per the germline V gene, CDR1 is DFQATT and CDR2 is SNEGSKA (reference sequence). The CDR3 is made up of 14 amino acids. This chain's CDR3 is CSARDPSGGYEQFF. For the CDR3, the DNA is TGCAGTGCTAGAGATCCTAGCGGGGGGTATGAGCAGTTCTTC.

V usage is TRBV24-1 and J usage is TRBJ2-1, with TRBD2 matching over 14 bases. In germline, CDR1 is KGHDR, CDR2 SFDVKD. V dropped 3 bases and J dropped 10; count of bases not matched to a gene: 7. This CDR3 has 16 residues. The CDR3 bases are TGTGCCACCAGTGATCGAGGGACTAGCGGGAGAGAGGAGCAGTTCTTC. Translating it yields CATSDRGTSGREEQFF.

The chain links TRBV6-1 to TRBJ2-1; D is unresolved. CDR1 and CDR2 from the germline V gene are MNHNS and SASEGT. The CDR3 is 14 amino acids. The ends were cut back, 8 bases at V and 1 base at J, with 12 bases in the middle. The CDR3 loop reads CASGLRPSYNEQFF. CDR3 coding DNA: TGTGCCAGCGGGCTGCGGCCATCCTACAATGAGCAGTTCTTC.

This clonotype was counted a few times. The chain recombines TRBV5-1 with TRBJ2-1; 9 bases align to TRBD2. The CDR3 consists of 14 residues. V lost 1 base, J lost 7 bases, and 3 bases stayed unmatched. From germline, CDR1 is SGHRS and CDR2 YFSETQ. The CDR3 DNA reads TGCGCCAGCAGCTTGTTTACTAGCGGGAATGAGCAGTTCTTC. Translating gives CASSLFTSGNEQFF.

The chain recombines TRBV20-1 with TRBJ2-7; no definite D call. Trimming pared 6 bases from V and 2 bases from J, leaving 11 bases between. In germline, CDR1 is DFQATT, CDR2 SNEGSKA (reference sequence). There are 12 residues in the CDR3. The CDR3 region has the DNA TGCAGTGCGAATAATATTGCCTACGAGCAGTACTTC. Translated, it gives CSANNIAYEQYF.

This clonotype has a handful of counts. This chain uses TRBV29-1 with TRBJ2-1; D is perhaps TRBD1 (5 bases). Germline CDR1 reads SQVTM; CDR2 reads ANQGSEA. Trimming took off 6 bases at V and 9 bases at J, with 12 bases between the two ends. The CDR3 consists of 11 residues. Here the CDR3 reads CSVSGLAEQFF. The CDR3 nucleotides read TGCAGCGTCTCAGGGCTGGCTGAGCAGTTCTTC.

This clonotype was seen more than once but under ten times. CDR3 protein: CASSQDHRAHYGYTF. The CDR3 region has the DNA TGTGCCAGCAGCCAAGATCATAGAGCTCACTATGGCTACACCTTC. The chain recombines TRBV3-1 with TRBJ1-2; D gene ambiguous. Germline assignment: CDR1 LGHDT and CDR2 YNNKEL (reference sequence). The CDR3 is 15 amino acids. V was cut by 0 bases and J by 3 bases, with 11 bases left in between.